The 5 T cell receptor beta chains given below trace back to one sample, sequenced in a study of blood T cell repertoires in COVID-19 (dated by TCRdb to between 2020 and 2021). The method behind the library was the immunoSEQ multiplex PCR assay. This immuneACCESS table, as held by TCRdb, lists in-frame sequences with V and J called but not all clones. Of the missing ones, under half trace to an unresolved V gene in checked studies; the others have no known cause. Here the sample has about 180,000 clones; 86% occur a single time. The top ten hold more than 20% of the sample. Sequencing input: peripheral blood. These receptors came from a man in his 70s with active or convalescent COVID-19.

This clone appeared once. The V call is TRBV7-2, the J call TRBJ2-7; tentatively, D is TRBD1 (6 bases). The CDR3 loop spans 14 amino acids. Between the trimmed V and J ends, which lost 3 bases and 1 base, there was a span of 10 bases. Germline CDR1 and CDR2: SGHTA and FQGNSA. Here the CDR3 DNA reads TGTGCCAGCAGCTTCGACAGGACGTCCTACGAGCAGTACTTC. Translating it yields CASSFDRTSYEQYF.

The CDR3 is CASTPRGGLAHEQFF. The CDR3 coding sequence is TGTGCCAGTACCCCCCGCGGGGGACTAGCCCATGAGCAGTTCTTC. The chain couples TRBV19 to TRBJ2-1, with 9 bases fitting TRBD2. The CDR3 loop spans 15 amino acids. The germline V gene encodes CDR1 LNHDA and CDR2 SQIVND (reference sequence). After removal of 7 bases from V and 8 bases from J, the junction contained 12 bases not matched to a gene.

The V gene is TRBV5-4, the J gene TRBJ2-1, with TRBD2 matching over 9 bases. Germline assignment: CDR1 SGHNT and CDR2 YYREEE (reference sequence). The CDR3 loop spans 15 amino acids. J gave up 5 bases and V 4 bases, and 7 bases lay outside the gene matches. DNA for the CDR3: TGTGCCAGCAGCACCGCCGGGACTAGCAACAATGAGCAGTTCTTC. As protein: CASSTAGTSNNEQFF.

This clone has a handful of counts. V gene TRBV2 combines with J gene TRBJ2-1; 8 bases align to TRBD1. The CDR3 runs 15 residues. Germline lookup yields CDR1 SNHLY and CDR2 FYNNEI. The V gene end was trimmed by 10 bases and the J gene end by 1 base; junction bases not matched to a gene: 9. The CDR3 region is CATGRQGISYNEQFF. The CDR3 nucleotides read TGTGCCACGGGCCGACAGGGGATTTCCTACAATGAGCAGTTCTTC.

This sequence joins TRBV28 and TRBJ1-2; D ambiguous. The CDR3 is made up of 13 amino acids. Trimming pared 5 bases from V and 0 bases from J, leaving 7 bases between. Germline CDR1 is MDHEN and CDR2 is SYDVKM. CDR3 sequence: CASSLSANYGYTF. The CDR3 coding sequence is TGTGCCAGCAGTCTTTCAGCTAACTATGGCTACACCTTC.